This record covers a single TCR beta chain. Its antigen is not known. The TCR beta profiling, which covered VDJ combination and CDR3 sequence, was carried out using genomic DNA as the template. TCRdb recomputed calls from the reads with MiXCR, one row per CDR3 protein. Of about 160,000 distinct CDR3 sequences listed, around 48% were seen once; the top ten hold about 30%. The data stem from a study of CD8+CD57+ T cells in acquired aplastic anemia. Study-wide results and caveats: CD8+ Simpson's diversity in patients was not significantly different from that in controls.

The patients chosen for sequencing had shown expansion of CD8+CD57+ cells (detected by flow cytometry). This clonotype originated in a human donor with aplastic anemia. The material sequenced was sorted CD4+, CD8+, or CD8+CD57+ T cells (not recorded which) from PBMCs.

This chain's CDR3 is CASSLIQDQPQHF. CDR3 sequence (DNA): TGTGCCAGCAGCTTAATCCAGGACCAGCCCCAGCATTTT. The genes are TRBV7-3 and TRBJ1-5; D is undetermined. V lost 1 base and J 7 bases, leaving 8 bases between the germline ends. The germline V gene has CDR1 SGHTA and CDR2 FQGTGA. The CDR3 sequence is 13 residues long.